Sequencing of this TCR beta chain was carried out in a study of blood T cell repertoires in COVID-19. Study-level information: Both acute and convalescent COVID-19 samples were obtained from the United States, Italy and Spain. T cells, B-cell-depleted T cells, or PBMCs supplied cDNA or gDNA.

The authors' processing: Reference gene primer amplification gave nucleated cell count estimates. Assay used: immunoSEQ multiplex PCR; TCRdb lists only in-frame clones, some missing. The V and J calls and clone size were taken over from that table, and D and trimming were inferred from the DNA. Here the sample spans 490,000 or so clones, about nine tenths being singletons. Germline CDR1 and CDR2: KGHSH and LQKENI. V lost 6 bases, J lost 1 base, and 10 bases lay in between. The CDR3 has 14 amino acids. The chain links TRBV18 to TRBJ2-1; D unresolved. The specimen sequenced was PBMCs or T cells enriched from blood (not recorded which). The TCR comes from a woman in her sixties who had recovered from COVID-19. For the CDR3, the DNA is TGTGCCAGCTCTCCGGAGAGGTCCTACAATGAGCAGTTCTTC. Encoded protein: CASSPERSYNEQFF.